This entry is about one T cell receptor beta chain. This specimen comes from a study of blood T cell repertoires in COVID-19. Trimming removed 1 base at V and 9 bases at J, with 13 bases between. The germline V gene encodes CDR1 LGHDT and CDR2 YNNKEL (reference sequence). The CDR3 contains 13 residues. In the original processing: The authors estimated nucleated cell counts from reference gene primer amplification. Clones were read by immunoSEQ multiplex PCR, and TCRdb kept only the in-frame ones, dropping some. The V and J calls and the clone size are those of that table, but D and trimming were determined from the DNA. The table records nearly 95,000 clones, around four fifths of them present only once.

This chain links TRBV3-1 (or the pseudogene TRBV3-2) with TRBJ2-7; D is undetermined. This receptor was obtained from a human donor in a cohort sampled during active COVID-19. The specimen was peripheral blood. Written as DNA, the CDR3 is TGTGCCAGCAGCCAAGGTGTAAGGTCGGGGCAGTACTTC. Its translation: CASSQGVRSGQYF.